This TCR beta chain stems from a study of shared clonotypes between healthy human individuals (dated by TCRdb to 2018 to 2020). For context, the study as a whole: The cohort included three men and two women between 18 and 49 years of age. For each donor, CD4 naive and CD4 memory were each given three plates, CD8 naive was given two plates, and CD8 memory was given one plate. To estimate repertoire size and how much clonotype sharing occurs between individuals, the study deeply sequenced the blood TCR repertoires of about five healthy adults. To increase sequencing depth and limit assay-specific biases, different laboratories used diverse techniques to prepare libraries and sequence TCR repertoires. Between about 0.94 and 8.9 billion PBMCs per donor were obtained by leukapheresis.

Details on this clone: Its antigen target is currently unknown. The sample holds no much larger clone one base away, and base qualities are not on file.

The germline ends are 6 bases apart after V is trimmed by 3 bases and J by 4 bases. Including the terminal cysteine and phenylalanine, the CDR3 comprises 13 residues. Only the CDR3 part of the read is kept: 39 bases, read in frame from the first base. From the germline V gene, CDR1 is SGHVS and CDR2 is FQNEAQ. Summary of the overall study and its limitations: Pairwise subsampling indicated that sequencing depth was expected to affect the degree of clonotype sharing among donors. Sharing across a handful of donors was observed for roughly 5% of naive CD4, 3% to 3.5% of naive CD8, 2% to 2.5% of memory CD4, and roughly 0.4% of memory CD8 clonotypes. Even with the large sequencing depth, rarefaction of the sorted-subset datasets indicated that sequencing was incomplete. Because the study included only a small number of donors, the genetic and exposure-history diversity represented was limited. Naive subsets generally had larger estimated clonotype richness than memory subsets. Sampling was restricted to blood, and TCR repertoires in tissue are likely to differ from TCR repertoires in blood. Clonotypes shared by all four sorted-subset donors showed higher generation probabilities than non-shared clonotypes.

Healthy HIV-negative adults with no recently reported acute infections or vaccinations were included as donors. Only Caucasian adults living in Nashville, Tennessee, USA were represented among the donors. CD4+ T cells were enriched by magnetic negative selection; naive cells were then positively selected on CD45RA, and the negative fraction formed the memory subset. After blood collection by leukapheresis, PBMCs were isolated using Ficoll-Histopaque density gradient centrifugation and then cryopreserved in the vapor phase of liquid nitrogen. Analytical flow cytometry was used to check the purity and quantity of each magnetically sorted T cell population. From each sorted fraction, genomic DNA was isolated and quantified by UV absorbance on a Nanodrop 2000c. TCR CDR3 regions were amplified from genomic DNA by multiplex PCR using the deep immunoSEQ assay. For each cell subset, the extracted genomic DNA was distributed evenly across all wells of several immunoSEQ 96-well plates, and each plate served as one replicate. For sorted subsets, roughly 200 ng of genomic DNA, equivalent to around 31,000 T cell genomes, went into each replicate PCR. Purified libraries were measured with a Qubit 3.0 fluorometer, size-checked on a Bioanalyzer 2100, and measured again with the KAPA Library Quantification kit. Every immunoSEQ 96-well plate was sequenced on a dedicated single-read 150-cycle Illumina NextSeq 550 flow cell. The study's own analysis went as follows. Because the immunoSEQ output held only junctional sequences and lacked quality scores, the filtering could not match the filtering applied to full-length reads. To assign V/J genes and CDR3, sequences were annotated against IMGT germline references using PyIR, a Python wrapper for IgBLAST v1.9. Any read was removed if the V/J assignment was weak (E-value above 1e-6), the CDR3 was missing, or the read contained stop codons, out-of-frame junctions, or ambiguous translated residues. V3J clonotypes were defined as sequences sharing an identical inferred V gene, J gene, and CDR3 amino acid sequence. To compute the percentage overlap between repertoires, the number of shared unique clonotypes was divided by the size of the smaller repertoire. Repertoire richness was assessed with RTK rarefaction, the Chao1 estimator, and Recon v2.1 estimates of unobserved clonotypes. For all TCRbeta clonotypes obtained by the gDNA method from a handful of donors, generation probabilities were computed with OLGA. TCRdb re-hosts the immuneACCESS table, in-frame sequences only. Its copies lack some clones; in the studies checked, an unresolved V gene accounts for under half of them, and the cause for the rest is not known. That table is the source of V, J and clone size, and D and trimming were worked out from the DNA. Recorded for this sample are approximately 2.1 million clones; about 92% of them occurred a single time. About 0.37% of the sample lies in the top ten.

The TCR originated in a man aged 18 to 30 in good health. Some clones in this sample may be carry-over from other donors' samples. The sequence joins TRBV7-8 to TRBJ2-2; the D gene remains uncertain. Sequenced: naive CD4+ T cells from PBMCs. The cell subset or site label here, explained by the study, means: CD45RA+ positively selected. In nucleotide form, the sequence is TGTGCCAGCAGCTTTTTTCCCACCGGGGAGCTGTTTTTT. This sequence encodes CASSFFPTGELFF.